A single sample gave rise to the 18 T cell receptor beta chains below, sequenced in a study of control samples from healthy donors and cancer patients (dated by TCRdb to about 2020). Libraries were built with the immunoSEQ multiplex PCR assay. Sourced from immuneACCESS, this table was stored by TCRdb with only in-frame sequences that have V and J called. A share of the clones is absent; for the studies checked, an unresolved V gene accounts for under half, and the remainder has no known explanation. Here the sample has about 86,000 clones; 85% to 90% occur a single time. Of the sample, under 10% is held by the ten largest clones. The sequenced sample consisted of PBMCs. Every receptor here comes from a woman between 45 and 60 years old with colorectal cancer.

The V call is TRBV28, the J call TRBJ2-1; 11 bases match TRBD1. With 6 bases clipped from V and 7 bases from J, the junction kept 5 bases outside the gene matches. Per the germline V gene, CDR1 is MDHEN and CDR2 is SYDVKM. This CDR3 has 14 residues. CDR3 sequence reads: CASRRTGGGNEQFF. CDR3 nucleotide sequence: TGTGCCAGCAGACGGACAGGGGGCGGAAATGAGCAGTTCTTC. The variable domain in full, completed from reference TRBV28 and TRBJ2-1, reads DVKVTQSSRYLVKRTGEKVFLECVQDMDHENMFWYRQDPGLGLRLIYFSYDVKMKEKGDIPEGYSVSREKKERFSLILESASTNQTSMYLCASRRTGGGNEQFFGPGTRLTVL.

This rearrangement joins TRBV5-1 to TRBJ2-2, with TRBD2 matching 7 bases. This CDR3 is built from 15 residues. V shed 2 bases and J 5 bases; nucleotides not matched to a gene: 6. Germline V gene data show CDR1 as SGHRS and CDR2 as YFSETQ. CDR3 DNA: TGCGCCAGCAGCTTAGCGGGGTCTGGGACCGGGGAGCTGTTTTTT. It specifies CASSLAGSGTGELFF.

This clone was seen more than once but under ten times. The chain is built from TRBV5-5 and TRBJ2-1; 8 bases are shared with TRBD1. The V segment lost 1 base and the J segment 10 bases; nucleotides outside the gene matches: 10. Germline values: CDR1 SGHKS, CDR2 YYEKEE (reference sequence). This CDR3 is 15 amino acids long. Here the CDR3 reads CASSLRETGAGEQFF. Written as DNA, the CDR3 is TGTGCCAGCAGCTTGAGAGAGACAGGGGCGGGGGAGCAGTTCTTC.

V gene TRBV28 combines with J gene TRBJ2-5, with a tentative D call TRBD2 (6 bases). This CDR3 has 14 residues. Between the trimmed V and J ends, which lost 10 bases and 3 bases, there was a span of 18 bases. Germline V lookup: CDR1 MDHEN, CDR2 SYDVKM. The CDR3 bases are TGTGCCACCCTAGATCCTGGAGGGAAAGAGACCCAGTACTTC. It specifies CATLDPGGKETQYF.

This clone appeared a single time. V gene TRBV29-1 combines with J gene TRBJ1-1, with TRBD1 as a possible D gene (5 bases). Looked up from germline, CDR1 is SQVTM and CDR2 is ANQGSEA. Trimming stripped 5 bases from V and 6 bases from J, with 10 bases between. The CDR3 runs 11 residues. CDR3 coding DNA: TGCAGCGTTTACGGGGGTTCTGAAGCTTTCTTT. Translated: CSVYGGSEAFF.

The CDR3 reads CASSELGGSGANVLTF. The CDR3 nucleotides are TGTGCCAGCAGTGAACTTGGCGGCTCTGGGGCCAACGTCCTGACTTTC. The rearrangement links TRBV6-1 to TRBJ2-6; D ambiguous. The CDR3 is 16 amino acids. The germline V gene has CDR1 MNHNS and CDR2 SASEGT. V shed 2 bases and J shed 0 bases, with 8 bases lying between them.

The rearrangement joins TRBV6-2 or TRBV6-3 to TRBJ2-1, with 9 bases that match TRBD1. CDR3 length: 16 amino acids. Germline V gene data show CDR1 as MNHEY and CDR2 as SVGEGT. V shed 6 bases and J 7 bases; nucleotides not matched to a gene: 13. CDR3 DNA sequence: TGTGCCAGCAGCCGCATTAAGACAGGGGGTAGAAATGAGCAGTTCTTC. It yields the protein CASSRIKTGGRNEQFF.

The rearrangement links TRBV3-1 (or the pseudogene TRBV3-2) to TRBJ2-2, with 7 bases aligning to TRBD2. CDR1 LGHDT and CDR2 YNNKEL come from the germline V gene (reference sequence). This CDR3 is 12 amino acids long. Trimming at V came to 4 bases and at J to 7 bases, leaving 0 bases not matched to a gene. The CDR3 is CASSPGGGELFF. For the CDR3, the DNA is TGTGCCAGCAGCCCGGGGGGCGGGGAGCTGTTTTTT.

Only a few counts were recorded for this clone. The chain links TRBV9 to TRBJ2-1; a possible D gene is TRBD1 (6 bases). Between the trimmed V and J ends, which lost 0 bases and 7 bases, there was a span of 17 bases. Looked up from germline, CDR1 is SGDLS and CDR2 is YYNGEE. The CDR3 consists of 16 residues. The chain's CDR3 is CASSVVGGGPGNEQFF. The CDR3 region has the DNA TGTGCCAGCAGCGTAGTCGGTGGGGGCCCAGGGAATGAGCAGTTCTTC. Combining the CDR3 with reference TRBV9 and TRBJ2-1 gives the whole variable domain DSGVTQTPKHLITATGQRVTLRCSPRSGDLSVYWYQQSLDQGLQFLIQYYNGEERAKGNILERFSAQQFPDLHSELNLSSLELGDSALYFCASSVVGGGPGNEQFFGPGTRLTVL.

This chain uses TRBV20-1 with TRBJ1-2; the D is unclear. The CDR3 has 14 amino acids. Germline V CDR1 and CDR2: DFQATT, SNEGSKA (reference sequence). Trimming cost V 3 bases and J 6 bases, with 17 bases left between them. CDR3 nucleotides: TGCAGTGCTAGTGGAGGGAACGGAAAGAATGGCTACACCTTC. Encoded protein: CSASGGNGKNGYTF.

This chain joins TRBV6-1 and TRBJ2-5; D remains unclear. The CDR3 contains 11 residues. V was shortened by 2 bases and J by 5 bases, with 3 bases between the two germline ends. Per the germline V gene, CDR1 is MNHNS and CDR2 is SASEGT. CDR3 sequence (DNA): TGTGCCAGCAGTGAATGGGAGACCCAGTACTTC. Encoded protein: CASSEWETQYF.

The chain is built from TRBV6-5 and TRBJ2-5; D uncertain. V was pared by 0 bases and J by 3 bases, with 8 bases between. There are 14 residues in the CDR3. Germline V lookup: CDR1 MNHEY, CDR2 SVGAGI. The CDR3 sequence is CASSYSALKETQYF. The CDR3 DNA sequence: TGTGCCAGCAGTTACTCTGCCCTGAAAGAGACCCAGTACTTC.

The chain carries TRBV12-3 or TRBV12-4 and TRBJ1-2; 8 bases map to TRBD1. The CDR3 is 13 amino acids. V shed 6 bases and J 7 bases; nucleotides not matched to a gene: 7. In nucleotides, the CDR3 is TGTGCCAGCAGCCTTGCAGGGGGCGTTGGCTACACCTTC. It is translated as CASSLAGGVGYTF.

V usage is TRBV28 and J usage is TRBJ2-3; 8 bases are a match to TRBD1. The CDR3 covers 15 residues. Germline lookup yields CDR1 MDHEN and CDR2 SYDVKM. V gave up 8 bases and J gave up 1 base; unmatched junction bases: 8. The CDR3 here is CASGGAGGGTDTQYF. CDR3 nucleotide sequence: TGTGCCAGCGGAGGGGCAGGGGGCGGCACAGATACGCAGTATTTT. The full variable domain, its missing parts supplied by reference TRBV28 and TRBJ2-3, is DVKVTQSSRYLVKRTGEKVFLECVQDMDHENMFWYRQDPGLGLRLIYFSYDVKMKEKGDIPEGYSVSREKKERFSLILESASTNQTSMYLCASGGAGGGTDTQYFGPGTRLTVL.

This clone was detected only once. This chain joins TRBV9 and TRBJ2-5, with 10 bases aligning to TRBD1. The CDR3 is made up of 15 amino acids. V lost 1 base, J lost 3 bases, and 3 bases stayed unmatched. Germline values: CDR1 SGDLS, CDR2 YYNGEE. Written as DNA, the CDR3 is TGTGCCAGCAGCGTATGGGGACAGGGGAAAGAGACCCAGTACTTC. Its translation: CASSVWGQGKETQYF. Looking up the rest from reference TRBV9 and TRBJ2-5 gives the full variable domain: DSGVTQTPKHLITATGQRVTLRCSPRSGDLSVYWYQQSLDQGLQFLIQYYNGEERAKGNILERFSAQQFPDLHSELNLSSLELGDSALYFCASSVWGQGKETQYFGPGTRLLVL.

This CDR3 is CASSYPLAETQYF. The CDR3 nucleotides read TGTGCCAGCAGTTATCCCCTAGCGGAGACCCAGTACTTC. The genes are TRBV28 and TRBJ2-5; perhaps TRBD2 as D (6 bases). CDR1 MDHEN and CDR2 SYDVKM come from the germline V gene. V was clipped by 4 bases and J by 5 bases, with 11 bases between them. The CDR3 is 13 residues long.

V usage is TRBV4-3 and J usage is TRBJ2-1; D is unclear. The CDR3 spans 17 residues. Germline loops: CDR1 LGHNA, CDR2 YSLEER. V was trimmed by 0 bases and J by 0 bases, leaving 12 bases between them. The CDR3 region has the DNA TGCGCCAGCAGCCAAGATCAGGAGCGCCTCTCCTACAATGAGCAGTTCTTC. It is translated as CASSQDQERLSYNEQFF.

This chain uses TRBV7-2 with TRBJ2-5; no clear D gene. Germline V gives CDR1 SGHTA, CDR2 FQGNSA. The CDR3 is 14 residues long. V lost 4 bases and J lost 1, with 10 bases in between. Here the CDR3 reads CASSSRFGQETQYF. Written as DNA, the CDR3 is TGTGCCAGCAGCTCAAGGTTCGGCCAAGAGACCCAGTACTTC.